This T cell receptor beta chain was recorded in a study of shared clonotypes between healthy human individuals. With 1 base clipped from V and 3 bases from J, the junction kept 7 bases outside the gene matches. The germline gives CDR1 SGHKS, CDR2 YYEKEE (reference sequence). This CDR3 contains 16 residues. Replicate sorted-subset PCRs were loaded with around 200 ng DNA, about 31,000 T cell genomes. Sequencing used immunoSEQ multiplex PCR; TCRdb keeps in-frame clones, though not all of them. Altogether some 380,000 clones are present, about 96% being singletons, with the ten largest covering about 0.32%.

This chain links TRBV5-5 with TRBJ2-7, with 10 positions matching TRBD2. This sequence was found in a young man in good health. Input material: memory CD8+ T cells sorted from blood. Specified subset: CD45RO+ cells pooled with CCR7-negative TemRA cells. CDR3 region: CASSLRLAGALYEQYF. The CDR3 bases are TGTGCCAGCAGCTTGCGACTAGCGGGCGCTCTCTACGAGCAGTACTTC.